This T cell receptor (beta chain) was identified during a study of cytomegalovirus exposure and HLA in healthy donors (dated 2017 in TCRdb). Broadly, across the study: An earlier analysis of more than 550 of the donors reported about 260 Gb of sequence data and around 100 million unique TCR beta sequences obtained from about 200 million T cells. Several DR-DQ haplotypes were handled as single units for association and clustering, since linkage in the cohort was strong. All discovery cohort repertoires had been generated on a single sequencing platform. The genetic ancestry cluster associated with self-reported Caucasian donors included 65% to 90% of the 350 to 500 genotyped donors. In a later genetic analysis, genome-wide SNP genotypes for about 55% of the roughly 670 donors were used, and that subset was treated as a discovery cohort. The study aimed to test whether signatures of past pathogen exposure could be identified by cataloging public T cell receptors. The study used immunosequencing to profile the T cell repertoires of approximately 650 subjects and linked those repertoires to cytomegalovirus serostatus. Both class I and class II loci were covered by HLA typing, at four-digit resolution. Donor age, sex, ethnicity and CMV serostatus were compiled alongside the repertoire data. In a later analysis, previously published TCR beta repertoires from 550 to 750 donors were re-analyzed and high-resolution HLA genotyping was added so that TCR occurrence patterns could be studied. In an earlier analysis of 500 to 650 of the donors, high-throughput TCR beta sequencing was used to judge whether each TCR beta V gene segment behaved as functional or pseudogenic. Typing coverage differed by locus: A, B, C, DRB1 and DQB1 were typed in about 620-630 donors, DQA1 in about 550, DPA1 in 600 to 610, and DPB1 in just under 490. An early release covering about 600 HLA-typed donors comprised about 320 gigabases of sequencing data and some 79 million unique TCR sequences. Along with the approximately 700-subject first cohort, a separate validation cohort of over a hundred different subjects was used. Across 398 genotyped donors of the cohort, an average of about 240,000 unique TCR beta nucleotide sequences per donor were sequenced, and 15% to 20% of those sequences were non-productive. The study combined high-throughput TCR immunosequencing, statistical association of individual TCRs with disease status, and machine learning to predict cytomegalovirus infection status. In the later analysis, no new phenotypic data were used to find candidate immune exposures; instead, reliance was placed on TCR beta sequences and their occurrence across donors. General findings and caveats noted by the study authors: A cluster of highly shared sequence variants was judged likely to be a technical artifact of the sequencing pipeline. In a later genetic analysis, fewer N-insertions in productive TCRs were reported among donors in an Asian-associated ancestry cluster than the approximately 670-donor mean. Roughly uniform sequencing depth across donors was assumed in presence/absence analyses, although this assumption may not hold. In a later analysis, HLA-associated TCR beta chains showed more clonal expansion and lower generation probabilities than non-associated chains that were equally common. An earlier analysis of 587 of the donors showed that most TCR beta V segments appeared in productive rearrangements either about 90% or about 30% of the time, which broadly matched IMGT annotations. A later analysis found that most CMV-associated TCR beta chains appeared HLA-restricted, with HLA associations seemingly driven largely by CMV exposure. Because counts were too low, around 17 rarely observed V segments, including chromosome 9 orphons, were left out of the earlier analysis of 587 of the donors. V-gene and J-gene trimming of TCR beta chains was associated with a missense DCLRE1C variant in a later genetic analysis, and the association was replicated in an independent cohort. A further reported finding was that TCR beta sequences accurately predicted the HLA-A and HLA-B alleles for most subjects in the first cohort. The study listed 150 to 200 TCR beta chains as associated with cytomegalovirus. Strong co-occurrence of HLA alleles, especially DR and DQ, made assigning TCR associations to individual alleles difficult. According to a later analysis, parvovirus B19, influenza, CMV and Epstein-Barr virus appeared linked to several top co-occurrence clusters. Only TCR beta chains were sequenced in this cohort, and the absence of alpha or paired-chain data limited detectable features. Because HLA typing was unavailable for some donors at each locus, only the typed subset was used in association tests. Correlated functional status among segregating V segments might reflect linkage disequilibrium, but an unknown experimental factor could not be ruled out. The 87-base-pair reads could not distinguish some IMGT-functional V segments, including TRBV6-2 and TRBV6-3, so those segments were excluded. A later analysis found that TCR association rates varied across HLA loci, with DRB1 alleles showing the most associated TCRs and HLA-C alleles the fewest. Three of the identified cytomegalovirus-associated TCR beta chains were confirmed in vitro to be specific for cytomegalovirus antigens. Immune exposure information for the cohort was limited to CMV serostatus. According to the authors, the approach could potentially be generalized to other disease states and immunological phenotypes. Most TCR sequences were observed very rarely across donors, whereas some public TCRs were present in many individuals. In both the original and validation cohorts, the classifier was reported to diagnose cytomegalovirus status with high specificity and sensitivity. At a false discovery rate of 0.05, a later analysis linked approximately 18,000 TCR beta sequences to specific HLA alleles.

Libraries were constructed by the immunoSEQ multiplex PCR assay. A mixture of 60 forward primers for TCR Vbeta segments and 13 reverse primers for TCR Jbeta segments was used in the multiplex PCR. The CDR3 region of rearranged TCR beta genes was amplified from genomic DNA with a multiplex PCR assay. Amplified TCR beta libraries were sequenced as 87-base-pair reads on the Illumina HiSeq System. Processing in the source paper ran as follows. Across the 670 or so repertoires, a later analysis counted 80 million or so unique TCR beta chains, roughly 11 million of which were shared by at least two donors. Raw reads were error-corrected and collapsed into unique sequences by a nearest-neighbor algorithm in which closely related sequences were merged to remove PCR and sequencing errors. CDR3 sequences were aligned to IMGT reference sequences to assign V, D and J gene segments. For a sequence to be retained, a match of at least six nucleotides was required to both a V gene segment and a J gene segment. Rearrangements were called productive when the CDR3 lacked stop codons and stayed in frame with V and J; all others were non-productive. Following IMGT convention, CDR3 was defined as the stretch from the second conserved V-encoded cysteine up to the conserved J-encoded phenylalanine. The earlier analysis of some 550 of the donors excluded any sequence lacking an unambiguous match to a single V gene segment. An earlier analysis of fewer than 750 of the donors classified V segments as functional when productive rearrangements were above 56.7% and as segregating when the standard deviation between donors was above 5%. A statistical classification framework was built to diagnose cytomegalovirus status from the catalog of TCR beta chain sequences. A later analysis assigned V and J genes by comparing TCR nucleotide sequences with IMGT/GENE-DB human TR gene sequences. The TCRdist pipeline was used in a later analysis to assign CDR3 sequences and most-parsimonious VDJ recombination scenarios. In a later analysis, each TCR beta chain was defined by its CDR3 amino acid sequence together with its V-gene family, and reads without a unique V-gene family were excluded. As a way to deal with suspected cross-contamination and a sequencing artifact, a later analysis dropped roughly 600 nucleotide sequences that were highly shared and had low generation probability. For each public chain, a later analysis derived a clonal expansion index from normalized ranks of inferred template counts within each repertoire. Generation probabilities in a later analysis came from a VDJ recombination model fitted to out-of-frame rearrangements, and those results were checked against IGoR. Hypergeometric tests were used in a later analysis to score TCR-TCR, TCR-HLA and TCR-CMV co-occurrence, with a repertoire-size bias correction applied to the TCR pairs. To estimate false discovery rates, a later analysis permuted the HLA or CMV assignments 20 times. In a later analysis, co-occurring TCRs were grouped with DBSCAN, and TCRdist sequence similarity was added when clustering was performed within HLA-allele-positive subsets. Co-occurrence clustering excluded repertoires with fewer than 30,000 or more than 120,000 public chains, plus five with anomalous nucleotide sharing. Held by TCRdb, this immuneACCESS table contains in-frame sequences only and omits some clones. Under half of the omission traces to an unresolved V gene where checked; the cause of the rest is unknown. V and J calls plus clone size are reproduced from that table; the DNA served to infer D and trimming. The sample contains 150,000 to 200,000 clones, roughly 80% of them found a single time. Roughly a tenth of the sample belongs to the ten largest clones.

The germline V gene gives CDR1 as SGHTA and CDR2 as FQGTGA. V trim: 6 bases; J trim: 7 bases; unmatched bases: 4. The CDR3 starts with the cysteine, ends with the phenylalanine, and has 14 residues. Of the read, only the CDR3 DNA is kept; its 42 bases are in frame from base 1. Of note for this clone: No cognate antigen has been identified for it. No qualities accompany the bases; no much larger clone lies one base away.

The cohort comprised several hundred healthy bone marrow donors. At the time of sampling, all cohort members were nominally healthy, though unrecorded immune exposures were likely present. The donor was CMV seropositive and was included in the group of approximately 300 seropositive cohort members. A peripheral blood sample was collected from each donor, and TCR beta sequencing was performed on peripheral blood mononuclear cells. The Qiagen DNeasy Blood Extraction Kit was used to extract genomic DNA from the blood cell samples. Input material: PBMCs. Here the chain combines TRBV7-3 and TRBJ2-1; 12 of the junction bases match TRBD2. This receptor was taken from a man aged 45-65 years in good health and CMV-seropositive. The DNA is as follows: TGTGCCAGCAGTCCTAGCGGGAGGGCGAATGAGCAGTTCTTC. Its amino acids are CASSPSGRANEQFF.